This T cell receptor beta chain was profiled in a study of blood T cell repertoires in COVID-19. Study information: Acute and convalescent COVID-19 samples came from the United States, Italy and Spain. T cells, B-cell-depleted T cells, or PBMCs provided the cDNA or gDNA that served as material.

Donors in Cohort 3 who had recovered were those with two negative PCRs, healthcare professional clearance, or resolution of their symptoms. The CDR3 runs to 14 residues. The V end lost 2 bases, the J end lost 6 bases, and 14 bases lay between the germline ends. CDR1 and CDR2 from the germline V gene are SGHAT and FQNNGV. Using immunoSEQ multiplex PCR, the repertoire was profiled, and TCRdb retains in-frame clones only, with some absent. The sample shows approximately 320,000 clones, about 87% of them seen only once. The chain employs TRBV11-2 and TRBJ2-7; TRBD1 is a possible D gene (6 bases). The receptor was isolated from a woman under 30 who had recovered from COVID-19. What was sequenced was PBMCs or T cells enriched from blood (not recorded which). The CDR3 is CASSLQGSWGEQYF. The CDR3 nucleotides read TGTGCCAGCAGCTTACAGGGGTCCTGGGGCGAGCAGTACTTC.